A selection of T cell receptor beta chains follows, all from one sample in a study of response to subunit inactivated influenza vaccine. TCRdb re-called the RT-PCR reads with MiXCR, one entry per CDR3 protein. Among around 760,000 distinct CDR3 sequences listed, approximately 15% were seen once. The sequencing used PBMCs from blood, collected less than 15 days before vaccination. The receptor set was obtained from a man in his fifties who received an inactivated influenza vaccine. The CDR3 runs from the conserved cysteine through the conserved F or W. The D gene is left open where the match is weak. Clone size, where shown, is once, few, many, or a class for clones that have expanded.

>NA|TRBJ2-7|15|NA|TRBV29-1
TGCAGCGTTGAATATGTAGGGAGAGGTGGCTACGAGCAGTACTTC
CSVEYVGRGGYEQYF
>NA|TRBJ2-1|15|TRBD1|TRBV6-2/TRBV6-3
TGTGCCAGCAGCTACACCGGGACAGCCAACAATGAGCAGTTCTTC
CASSYTGTANNEQFF
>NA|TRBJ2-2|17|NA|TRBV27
TGTGCCAGCAGCCGCATTAGCGGAAGATCAAACACCGGGGAGCTGTTTTTT
CASSRISGRSNTGELFF
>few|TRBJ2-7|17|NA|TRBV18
TGTGCCAGCTCACCAAATAAAGGGGTCGCGGGGATGGGCGAGCAGTACTTC
CASSPNKGVAGMGEQYF
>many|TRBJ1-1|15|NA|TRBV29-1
TGCAGCGTTGAAGTCGGGGCTCAAATCGGGTCTGAAGCTTTCTTT
CSVEVGAQIGSEAFF
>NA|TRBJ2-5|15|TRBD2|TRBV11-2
TGTGCCAGCAGCATCCGACTAGCGGGAGCGGAGACCCAGTACTTC
CASSIRLAGAETQYF
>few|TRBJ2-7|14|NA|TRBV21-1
TGTGCCAGCAGCAAAGCTAGGGCAATCTACGAGCAGTACTTC
CASSKARAIYEQYF
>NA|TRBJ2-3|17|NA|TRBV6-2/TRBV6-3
TGTGCCAGCAGTCCAAATCTGGGCGGTGGGAGCACAGATACGCAGTATTTT
CASSPNLGGGSTDTQYF
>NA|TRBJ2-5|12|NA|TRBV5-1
TGCGCCAGCAGCACCGACAGGGAGACCCAGTACTTC
CASSTDRETQYF
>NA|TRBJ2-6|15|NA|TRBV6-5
TGTGCCAGCGGTTACTCGATTAATGGGGCCAACGTCCTGACTTTC
CASGYSINGANVLTF
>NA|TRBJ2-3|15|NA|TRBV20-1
TGCAGTGCTAGTGGTGGCGGTGGAATCTCAGATACGCAGTATTTT
CSASGGGGISDTQYF
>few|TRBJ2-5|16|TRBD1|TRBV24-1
TGTGCCACCAGTACACAACCGGGACAGGGTAGCGAGACCCAGTACTTC
CATSTQPGQGSETQYF